This T cell receptor beta chain was observed in a study of T-cell reconstitution after alpha-beta-depleted transplantation in children. The authors prepared the TCRbeta library with unique molecular identifiers. One entry per CDR3 protein, called by TCRdb with MiXCR from the PCR reads. The table lists some 290,000 distinct CDR3 sequences, over 8% of them singletons. This clonotype was found many times. Here the sequenced sample was PBMCs from the stem cell graft donor, taken from the stem cell graft. This TCR derives from a human donor who donated a stem cell graft to a child with SCID.

CDR3 in DNA: TGTGCCAGCAGCCCCCACGTCTCTGGGGCCAACGTCCTGACTTTC. It specifies CASSPHVSGANVLTF. This rearrangement joins TRBV14 to TRBJ2-6; D gene uncertain. There are 15 residues in the CDR3. Germline values: CDR1 SGHDN, CDR2 FVKESK. V shed 4 bases and J shed 0 bases, with 7 bases lying between them.